The sample holds one count of the clone carrying this TCR beta chain. This sample is part of a study of shared clonotypes between healthy human individuals. This CDR3 is 16 amino acids long. Germline V CDR1 and CDR2: SGHNT, YYREEE (reference sequence). The V segment lost 2 bases and the J segment 4 bases; nucleotides outside the gene matches: 8. Sequencing used immunoSEQ multiplex PCR; TCRdb keeps in-frame clones, though not all of them. Of about 2 million clones detected, approximately 94% appear once; the ten largest clones hold 0.9% to 1.4%. Cells designated naive CD8 were CD45RO-negative and were positively selected for CCR7, with terminally differentiated effector memory CD45RA+ cells excluded.

This TCR derives from a man aged 18 to 35 in good health. The chain couples TRBV5-4 to TRBJ2-2; 7 bases are a match to TRBD2. Sequencing was done on a sample of naive CD8+ T cells sorted from blood. Here the CDR3 DNA reads TGTGCCAGCAGCTTCTCCCAACTAGCGTTCACCGGGGAGCTGTTTTTT. Its translation: CASSFSQLAFTGELFF.